This T cell receptor (beta chain) came from a study of post-analysis software for immune sequencing data. The overall study: The cohort encompassed relapsing-remitting, secondary progressive and progressive-relapsing multiple sclerosis disease courses. Study observations and caveats: Samples from a shared batch, those prepared together, strongly co-clustered by F measure. For normalized Chao1 diversity, multiple sclerosis patients scored significantly lower than controls did. Compared with controls, patients had more of roughly five TRBV segments, including TRBV5-6, TRBV5-1 and TRBV20-1.

Germline V CDR1 and CDR2: MNHEY, SVGAGI. The CDR3 totals 15 residues. V gave up 2 bases and J gave up 0 bases, with 10 bases separating them. cDNA libraries for TCR beta contained unique molecular identifiers. There were about 1 to 10 million T cells, and roughly 0.5 million cDNA molecules came from them. TCRdb re-called the PCR reads through MiXCR, storing one row per CDR3 protein. The repertoire holds roughly 540,000 distinct CDR3 sequences, with 30% to 40% as singletons. This clonotype was detected ten times or more. Its antigen is not identified. Material: blood. The chain has TRBV6-5 and TRBJ1-2; D is ambiguous. The clonotype comes from a girl aged 2-17 years with multiple sclerosis. The CDR3, as DNA: TGTGCCAGCAGTTACGCGGGGAGGGCTAACTATGGCTACACCTTC. Protein product: CASSYAGRANYGYTF.